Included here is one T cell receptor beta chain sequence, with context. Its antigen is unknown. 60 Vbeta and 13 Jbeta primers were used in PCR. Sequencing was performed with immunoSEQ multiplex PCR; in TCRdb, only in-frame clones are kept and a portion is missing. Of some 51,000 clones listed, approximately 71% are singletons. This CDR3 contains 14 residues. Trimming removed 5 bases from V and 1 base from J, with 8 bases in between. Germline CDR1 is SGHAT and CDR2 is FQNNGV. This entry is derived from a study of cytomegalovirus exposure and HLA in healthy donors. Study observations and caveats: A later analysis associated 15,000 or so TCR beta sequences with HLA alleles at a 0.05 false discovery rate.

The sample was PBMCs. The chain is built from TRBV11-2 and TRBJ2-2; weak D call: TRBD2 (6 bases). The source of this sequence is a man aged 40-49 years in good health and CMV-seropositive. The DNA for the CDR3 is TGTGCCAGCAGCCGGAGGGGGAACACCGGGGAGCTGTTTTTT. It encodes CASSRRGNTGELFF. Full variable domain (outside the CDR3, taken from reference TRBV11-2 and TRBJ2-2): EAGVAQSPRYKIIEKRQSVAFWCNPISGHATLYWYQQILGQGPKLLIQFQNNGVVDDSQLPKDRFSAERLKGVDSTLKIQPAKLEDSAVYLCASSRRGNTGELFFGEGSRLTVL.